This TCR beta chain was documented in a study of blood T cell repertoires in COVID-19. The Seattle patients, enrolled during active infection, were followed longitudinally. From germline, CDR1 is SNHLY and CDR2 FYNNEI. The CDR3 sequence is 16 residues long. V was trimmed by 4 bases and J by 6 bases, leaving 18 bases between them. Authors' processing steps: Quantification of nucleated cells was approximated via reference gene primer amplification. Sequencing was performed with immunoSEQ multiplex PCR; in TCRdb, only in-frame clones are kept and a portion is missing. That table gives V, J and clone size, and the DNA gave D and trimming. The sample lists under 200,000 clones; around 87% were seen once. This clone was observed a handful of times.

The chain recombines TRBV2 with TRBJ1-4; D perhaps matches TRBD1 (5 bases). The origin of this receptor is a woman in her 70s with COVID-19, enrolled during active disease. Sequenced sample: peripheral blood. CDR3 in amino acids: CASSANDRPPHEKLFF. The CDR3 bases are TGTGCCAGCAGTGCTAACGACAGACCACCGCATGAAAAACTGTTTTTT.